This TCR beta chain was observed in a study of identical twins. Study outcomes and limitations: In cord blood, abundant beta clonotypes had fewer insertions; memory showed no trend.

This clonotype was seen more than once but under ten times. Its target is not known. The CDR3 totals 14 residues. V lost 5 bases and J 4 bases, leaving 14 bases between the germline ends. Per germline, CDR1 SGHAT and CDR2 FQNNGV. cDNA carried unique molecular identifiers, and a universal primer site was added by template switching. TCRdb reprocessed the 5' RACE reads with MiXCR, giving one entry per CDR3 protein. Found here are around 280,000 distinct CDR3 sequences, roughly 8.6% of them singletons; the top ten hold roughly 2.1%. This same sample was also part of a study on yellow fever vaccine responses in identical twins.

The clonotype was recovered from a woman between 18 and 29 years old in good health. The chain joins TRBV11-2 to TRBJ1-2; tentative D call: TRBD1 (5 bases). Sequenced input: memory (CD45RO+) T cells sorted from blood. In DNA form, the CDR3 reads TGTGCCAGCAGCAATAGGGGAGGGATCTATGGCTACACCTTC. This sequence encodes CASSNRGGIYGYTF.